Below, one TCR beta chain is given with its context. The sample is drawn from a study of T cells expressing NK-cell markers. Study in general: Sorted CD3+CD56-NKG2C+, CD3+CD56+NKG2C+ and CD3+CD56+NKG2C- T cells supplied the TCR beta repertoires.

This CDR3 has 15 residues. The germline V gene has CDR1 PRHDT and CDR2 FYEKMQ (reference sequence). UMI-tagged 5'RACE template switching yielded the TCR beta cDNA. TCRdb re-called the 5' RACE reads, yielding one record per CDR3 amino acid sequence without DNA. This repertoire comprises some 600,000 distinct CDR3 sequences; its ten largest clones make up under 4.5%. The sequenced sample was blood T cells: a sorted CD56 or NKG2C T cell subset, CD4+ or CD8+ T cells, or bulk PBMC T cells (not recorded which). This sequence was found in a man aged 18 to 30 in good health. The rearrangement links TRBV13 to TRBJ2-1; no DNA is available, so the TRBD2 call from TCRdb remains unchecked. CDR3 sequence reads: CASSLATSGRSEQFF.